This passage covers 9 T cell receptor beta chains from one sample sequenced in a study of blood T cells in healthy people across ages. A second PCR of about 7 to 12 cycles used a sample-barcoded 5' primer and a J-beta primer mix. TCRdb passed the 5' RACE reads through MiXCR, listing each CDR3 protein once. The data contain approximately 700,000 distinct CDR3 sequences, around 32% of them singletons. The material sequenced was blood. These receptors came from an elderly woman in good health.

The genes are TRBV7-2 and TRBJ1-2; D unresolved. V was trimmed by 2 bases and J by 3 bases, leaving 7 bases between them. The CDR3 loop spans 13 amino acids. Germline CDR1 is SGHTA and CDR2 is FQGNSA. For the CDR3, the DNA is TGTGCCAGCAGCTTAAACAGACACTATGGCTACACCTTC. It codes for CASSLNRHYGYTF.

The V and J genes are TRBV20-1 and TRBJ1-5; D remains ambiguous. CDR3 size: 11 residues. V gave up 0 bases and J gave up 9 bases, with 6 bases separating them. The germline V gene encodes CDR1 DFQATT and CDR2 SNEGSKA (reference sequence). The CDR3 spells CSAREVGPQHF. CDR3 DNA sequence: TGCAGTGCTAGAGAGGTCGGGCCCCAGCATTTT.

This clonotype was counted many times. This chain links TRBV12-3 or TRBV12-4 with TRBJ2-5; 9 nucleotides line up with TRBD1. V shed 3 bases, J shed 4 bases, and the junction held 3 bases outside the gene matches. The CDR3 has 14 residues. As DNA, the CDR3 is TGTGCCAGCAGTTTCCAGGACAGGGGAGAGACCCAGTACTTC. Encoded protein: CASSFQDRGETQYF.

In this sample, this clonotype turned up many times. The V and J genes are TRBV30 and TRBJ2-7; no reliable D call. V shed 2 bases and J shed 3 bases, with 5 bases lying between them. The CDR3 spans 11 residues. Germline assignment: CDR1 GTSNPN and CDR2 SVGIG (reference sequence). As DNA, the CDR3 is TGTGCCTGGAGTCGGATCTACGAGCAGTACTTC. This encodes CAWSRIYEQYF.

A note on this clonotype: This clone may be a read error of a much larger clone one base away. The chain uses TRBV6-1 and TRBJ2-7; D not resolved. Germline CDR1 MNHNS, CDR2 SASEGT. Trimming pared 6 bases from V and 7 bases from J, leaving 19 bases between. This CDR3 contains 14 residues. CDR3 DNA: TGTGCCAGCAGGGAACAGCGTGTCGGCTATGAGCAGTACTTC. Translating gives CASREQRVGYEQYF.

The chain employs TRBV27 and TRBJ1-2, with TRBD1 identical over 8 bases. Germline CDR1 and CDR2: MNHEY and SMNVEV (reference sequence). V lost 2 bases and J lost 8; bases outside the gene matches: 4. CDR3 length equals 13 residues. CDR3 residues: CASSLAGQGGYTF. CDR3 nucleotides: TGTGCCAGCAGTTTAGCTGGACAGGGCGGCTACACCTTC.

This clonotype was seen many times. The J gene is TRBJ2-5, the V gene TRBV7-6; 9 positions match TRBD2. Looked up from germline, CDR1 is SGHVS and CDR2 is FNYEAQ. The CDR3 covers 16 residues. The J segment lost 5 bases and the V segment lost 5 bases, leaving 12 bases of the junction unmatched. CDR3 nucleotide sequence: TGTGCCAGCAGCCCGCTAGGTAGCGGGGGTTCGGAGACCCAGTACTTC. It is translated as CASSPLGSGGSETQYF.

This clonotype appeared many times. The chain is built from TRBV20-1 and TRBJ2-1; TRBD1 is a possible D gene (6 bases). The CDR3 extends over 15 amino acids. In germline, CDR1 is DFQATT, CDR2 SNEGSKA (reference sequence). V gave up 6 bases and J gave up 0 bases, with 15 bases separating them. CDR3 nucleotide sequence: TGCAGTGCAACGGGACACCCAAGCTCCTACAATGAGCAGTTCTTC. Its protein product is CSATGHPSSYNEQFF.

The chain is built from TRBV24-1 and TRBJ1-1, with a possible D match to TRBD1 (5 bases). The CDR3 has 14 residues. Per germline, CDR1 KGHDR and CDR2 SFDVKD. Trimming took off 3 bases at V and 5 bases at J, with 12 bases between the two ends. The CDR3 sequence: CATSDPGRGTEAFF. CDR3 nucleotide sequence: TGTGCCACCAGTGATCCGGGGCGGGGGACTGAAGCTTTCTTT.